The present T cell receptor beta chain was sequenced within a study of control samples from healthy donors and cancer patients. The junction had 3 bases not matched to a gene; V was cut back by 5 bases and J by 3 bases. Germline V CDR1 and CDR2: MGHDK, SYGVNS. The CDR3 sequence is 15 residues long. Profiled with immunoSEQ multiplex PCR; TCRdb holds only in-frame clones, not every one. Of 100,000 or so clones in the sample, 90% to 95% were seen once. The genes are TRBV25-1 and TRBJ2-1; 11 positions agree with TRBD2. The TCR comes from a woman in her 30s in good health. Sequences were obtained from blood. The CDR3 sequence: CASSKGTSGYNEQFF. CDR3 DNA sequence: TGTGCCAGCAGTAAAGGGACTAGCGGCTACAATGAGCAGTTCTTC.